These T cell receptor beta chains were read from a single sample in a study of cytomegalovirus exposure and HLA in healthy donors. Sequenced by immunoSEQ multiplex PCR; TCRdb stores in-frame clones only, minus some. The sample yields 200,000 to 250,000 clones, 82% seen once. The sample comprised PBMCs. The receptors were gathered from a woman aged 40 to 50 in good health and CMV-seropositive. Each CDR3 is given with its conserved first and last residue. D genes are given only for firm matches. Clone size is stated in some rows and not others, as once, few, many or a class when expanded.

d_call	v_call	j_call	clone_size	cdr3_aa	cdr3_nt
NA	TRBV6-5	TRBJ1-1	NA	CASSLRGGEAFF	TGTGCCAGCAGCCTTAGGGGGGGTGAAGCTTTCTTT
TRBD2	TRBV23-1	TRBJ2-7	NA	CASSQEGSSGSAHEQYF	TGCGCCAGCAGTCAAGAGGGGTCTAGCGGGAGCGCGCACGAGCAGTACTTC
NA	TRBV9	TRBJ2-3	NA	CASSHGWGVGSTDTQYF	TGTGCCAGCAGCCACGGGTGGGGGGTAGGGAGCACAGATACGCAGTATTTT
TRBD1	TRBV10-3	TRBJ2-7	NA	CAINANDRGRSYEQYF	TGTGCCATCAACGCTAACGACAGGGGGAGATCCTACGAGCAGTACTTC
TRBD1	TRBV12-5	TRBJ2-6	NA	CASGWGQSIHSGANVLTF	TGTGCTAGTGGTTGGGGACAGTCAATTCACTCTGGGGCCAACGTCCTGACTTTC
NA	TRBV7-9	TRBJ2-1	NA	CASSLRGTGQFNEQFF	TGTGCCAGCAGCTTAAGGGGAACTGGACAGTTCAATGAGCAGTTCTTC
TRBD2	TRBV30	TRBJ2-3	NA	CAWSVGSGGDTQYF	TGTGCCTGGAGTGTCGGAAGCGGGGGAGATACGCAGTATTTT
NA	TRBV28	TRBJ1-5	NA	CASRYSRMDQPQHF	TGTGCCAGCAGATACAGTCGGATGGATCAGCCCCAGCATTTT
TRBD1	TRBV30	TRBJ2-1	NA	CAWSEGTGYQYEQFF	TGTGCCTGGAGCGAAGGGACAGGGTACCAATATGAGCAGTTCTTC
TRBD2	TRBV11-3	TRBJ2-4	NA	CASSPGLAAIAKNIQYF	TGTGCCAGCAGCCCCGGACTAGCCGCTATAGCTAAAAACATTCAGTACTTC
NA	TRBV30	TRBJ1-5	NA	CAWGSGEGQPQHF	TGTGCCTGGGGATCAGGGGAGGGTCAGCCCCAGCATTTT
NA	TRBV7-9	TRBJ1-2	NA	CASSPGAFYGYTF	TGTGCCAGCAGCCCAGGGGCCTTCTATGGCTACACCTTC
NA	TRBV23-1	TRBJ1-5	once	CASSPDSRTVSNQPQHF	TGCGCCAGCAGTCCCGACTCGCGGACTGTTAGCAATCAGCCCCAGCATTTT
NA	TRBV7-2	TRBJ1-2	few	CASSSTEIYGYTF	TGTGCCAGCAGCTCGACAGAAATCTATGGCTACACCTTC
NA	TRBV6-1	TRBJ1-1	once	CASSRGLNTEAFF	TGTGCCAGCAGCAGGGGTTTGAACACTGAAGCTTTCTTT
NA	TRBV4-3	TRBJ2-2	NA	CASSQGLRGRAGELFF	TGCGCCAGCAGCCAAGGCCTCAGGGGTCGTGCCGGGGAGCTGTTTTTT
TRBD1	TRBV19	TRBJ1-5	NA	CASSIAGGNQPQHF	TGTGCCAGTAGTATAGCAGGGGGCAACCAGCCCCAGCATTTT
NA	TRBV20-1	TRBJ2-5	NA	CSARRQETQYF	TGCAGTGCTAGGCGGCAAGAGACCCAGTACTTC
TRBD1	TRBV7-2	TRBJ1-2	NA	CASSLETGHYGYTF	TGTGCCAGCAGCTTAGAGACAGGGCACTATGGCTACACCTTC
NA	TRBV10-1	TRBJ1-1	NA	CASSEGSRTEAFF	TGCGCCAGCAGTGAGGGCAGTCGAACTGAAGCTTTCTTT
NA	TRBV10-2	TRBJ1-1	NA	CASTSEAEAFF	TGCGCCAGCACCTCAGAGGCTGAAGCTTTCTTT
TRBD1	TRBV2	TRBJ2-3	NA	CASSGGQGYTDTQYF	TGTGCCAGCAGTGGGGGACAGGGGTACACAGATACGCAGTATTTT
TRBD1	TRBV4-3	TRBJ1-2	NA	CASSQDRGRDYGYTF	TGCGCCAGCAGCCAGGACAGGGGGCGTGACTATGGCTACACCTTC
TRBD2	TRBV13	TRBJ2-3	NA	CASSLRTSGGADTQYF	TGTGCCAGCAGCTTGAGGACTAGCGGGGGGGCAGATACGCAGTATTTT
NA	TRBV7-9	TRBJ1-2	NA	CASSLAVSANYGYTF	TGTGCCAGCAGCTTAGCAGTGAGCGCTAACTATGGCTACACCTTC
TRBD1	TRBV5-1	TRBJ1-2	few	CASSLPLPRDRRGSNYGYTF	TGCGCCAGCAGCTTGCCCCTCCCTCGGGACAGGCGCGGCTCTAACTATGGCTACACCTTC
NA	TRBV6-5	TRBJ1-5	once	CASGRGRLPQHF	TGTGCCAGCGGGCGGGGACGCCTTCCCCAGCATTTT
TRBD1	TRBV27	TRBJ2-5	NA	CASRRQGVGAQETQYF	TGTGCCAGCAGGAGACAGGGGGTCGGGGCGCAAGAGACCCAGTACTTC
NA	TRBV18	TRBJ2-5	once	CASSPRSGDRQETQYF	TGTGCCAGCTCACCACGTTCGGGCGACAGACAAGAGACCCAGTACTTC
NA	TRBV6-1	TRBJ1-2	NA	CARKEQGMSNGYTF	TGTGCCAGGAAAGAGCAGGGAATGAGTAACGGCTACACCTTC
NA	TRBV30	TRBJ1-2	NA	CAWSVLGGYGYTF	TGTGCCTGGAGTGTACTGGGGGGATATGGCTACACCTTC